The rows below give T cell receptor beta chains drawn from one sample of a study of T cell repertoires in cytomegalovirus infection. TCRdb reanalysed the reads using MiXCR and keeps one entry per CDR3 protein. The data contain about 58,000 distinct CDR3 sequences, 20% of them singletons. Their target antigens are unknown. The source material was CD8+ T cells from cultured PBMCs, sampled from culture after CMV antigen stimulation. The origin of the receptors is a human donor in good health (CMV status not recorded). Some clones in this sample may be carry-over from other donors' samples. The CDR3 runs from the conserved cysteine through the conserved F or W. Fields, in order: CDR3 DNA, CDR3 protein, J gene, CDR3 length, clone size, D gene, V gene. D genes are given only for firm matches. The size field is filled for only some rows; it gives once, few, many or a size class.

DNA: TGTGCCAGCAGTGTGGGGGCAACAGGGGGCGGACGCTATGGCTACACCTTC; CDR3: CASSVGATGGGRYGYTF; J: TRBJ1-2; length: 17; size: NA; D: TRBD1; V: TRBV28
DNA: TGTGCCAGCAGCTTATACCCCCCGGAAACTAGCGGGGTCAGTGGGGAGACCCAGTACTTC; CDR3: CASSLYPPETSGVSGETQYF; J: TRBJ2-5; length: 20; size: NA; D: TRBD2; V: TRBV7-6
DNA: TGTGCCAGTTGCTCTAGCGGGAGGAGGGACGAGCAGTACTTC; CDR3: CASCSSGRRDEQYF; J: TRBJ2-7; length: 14; size: few; D: TRBD2; V: TRBV28
DNA: TGTGCCAGTAGTATCCCGCATAGGGCCAATGAGCAGTTCTTC; CDR3: CASSIPHRANEQFF; J: TRBJ2-1; length: 14; size: NA; D: NA; V: TRBV19
DNA: TGCAGCGTTGACGGGGACAGAACTAACACTGAAGCTTTCTTT; CDR3: CSVDGDRTNTEAFF; J: TRBJ1-1; length: 14; size: NA; D: TRBD1; V: TRBV29-1
DNA: TGTGCCAGCAGTTCGCCGGACAGGGGGCATGGGGAGACCCAGTACTTC; CDR3: CASSSPDRGHGETQYF; J: TRBJ2-5; length: 16; size: NA; D: TRBD1; V: TRBV12-3/TRBV12-4
DNA: TGTGCCAGCAGTGAATGGGGACAGGCCTACGAGCAGTACTTC; CDR3: CASSEWGQAYEQYF; J: TRBJ2-7; length: 14; size: NA; D: TRBD1; V: TRBV6-1
DNA: TGCAGTGCCCCGGAAGGGTTGATCTATGGCTACACCTTC; CDR3: CSAPEGLIYGYTF; J: TRBJ1-2; length: 13; size: NA; D: NA; V: TRBV20-1
DNA: TGTGCCAGCACCCGGCGAGAAGATACGCAGTATTTT; CDR3: CASTRREDTQYF; J: TRBJ2-3; length: 12; size: many; D: NA; V: TRBV7-2
DNA: TGCGCCAGCAGTACAGTCTCCTACAATGAGCAGTTCTTC; CDR3: CASSTVSYNEQFF; J: TRBJ2-1; length: 13; size: few; D: NA; V: TRBV4-1
DNA: TGTGCCAGCAGCTTCCCCAGGGGCCAGCGGCTAGCCAAAAACATTCAGTACTTC; CDR3: CASSFPRGQRLAKNIQYF; J: TRBJ2-4; length: 18; size: few; D: NA; V: TRBV7-2
DNA: TGTGCCAGCAGCACACGGGACTACCAAACGCCCAAAGATACGCAGTATTTT; CDR3: CASSTRDYQTPKDTQYF; J: TRBJ2-3; length: 17; size: many; D: TRBD2; V: TRBV7-2
DNA: TGCAGCGTTAGAGACGGGAGCTCCTACGAGCAGTACTTC; CDR3: CSVRDGSSYEQYF; J: TRBJ2-7; length: 13; size: few; D: NA; V: TRBV29-1
DNA: TGTGCCAGCAGCTCCGCGGGGCGGGAGGTCACAGATACGCAGTATTTT; CDR3: CASSSAGREVTDTQYF; J: TRBJ2-3; length: 16; size: few; D: TRBD2; V: TRBV7-8
DNA: TGTGCCAGCAGTTTGAGGGCTGGCATTGAGCAGTTCTTC; CDR3: CASSLRAGIEQFF; J: TRBJ2-1; length: 13; size: NA; D: NA; V: TRBV27
DNA: TGTGCCAGCAGCTTAGGAAAGACCGGGGAGCTGTTTTTT; CDR3: CASSLGKTGELFF; J: TRBJ2-2; length: 13; size: NA; D: NA; V: TRBV11-2
DNA: TGTGCCAGCACTCCTACACTTAGGGAGGGGCGCCTTCCCTACAATGAGCAGTTCTTC; CDR3: CASTPTLREGRLPYNEQFF; J: TRBJ2-1; length: 19; size: few; D: TRBD2; V: TRBV27
DNA: TGCAGCGTGACAGGGGGAATTTACAATGAGCAGTTCTTC; CDR3: CSVTGGIYNEQFF; J: TRBJ2-1; length: 13; size: few; D: TRBD1; V: TRBV29-1
DNA: TGCGCCAGCAGCCAAGGCATACCACCCCTCCACTTT; CDR3: CASSQGIPPLHF; J: TRBJ1-6; length: 12; size: NA; D: NA; V: TRBV4-1
DNA: TGTGCCAGCAGCTCGCAGGGTGATGGAAACACCATATATTTT; CDR3: CASSSQGDGNTIYF; J: TRBJ1-3; length: 14; size: few; D: NA; V: TRBV7-9
DNA: TGTGCCAGCAGCCCGTCGGGACTTTCCGCGAACGAGCAGTACTTC; CDR3: CASSPSGLSANEQYF; J: TRBJ2-7; length: 15; size: few; D: NA; V: TRBV7-8
DNA: TGTGCCAGCAGCTTATCTAGCAGTGAGCAGTTCTTC; CDR3: CASSLSSSEQFF; J: TRBJ2-1; length: 12; size: NA; D: NA; V: TRBV7-2